The 3 T cell receptor beta chains below all came from one sample that was sequenced in a study of blood T cells in healthy people across ages. The use of a sample-barcoded 5' primer and a J-beta primer mix characterized a second PCR of roughly 6 to 11 cycles. One entry per CDR3 protein results from TCRdb running MiXCR on the 5' RACE reads. Among about 1,500,000 distinct CDR3 sequences, around 42% were seen once, and the ten largest hold 7% to 9%. Source material: blood. The receptors come from a woman between 18 and 29 years old in good health.

This sequence joins TRBV2 and TRBJ2-3; TRBD1 is a possible D gene (6 bases). Germline V gene data show CDR1 as SNHLY and CDR2 as FYNNEI. Trimming cost V 5 bases and J 2 bases, with 20 bases left between them. This CDR3 comprises 17 residues. This CDR3 reads CASSFSIGTQVTDTQYF. CDR3 coding DNA: TGTGCCAGCAGTTTCTCAATCGGGACACAGGTCACAGATACGCAGTATTTT. Using reference TRBV2 and TRBJ2-3 for the parts outside the CDR3, the full variable domain is EPEVTQTPSHQVTQMGQEVILRCVPISNHLYFYWYRQILGQKVEFLVSFYNNEISEKSEIFDDQFSVERPDGSNFTLKIRSTKLEDSAMYFCASSFSIGTQVTDTQYFGPGTRLTVL.

This clonotype was counted many times. The rearrangement links TRBV9 to TRBJ1-2; 8 positions agree with TRBD1. The germline gives CDR1 SGDLS, CDR2 YYNGEE. CDR3 length equals 14 residues. The J segment lost 8 bases and the V segment lost 9 bases, leaving 15 bases of the junction unmatched. CDR3 amino acids: CATKGPGQENGYTF. CDR3 DNA: TGTGCCACTAAGGGCCCGGGACAGGAAAACGGCTACACCTTC. The entire variable domain, with the rest obtained from reference TRBV9 and TRBJ1-2, is as follows: DSGVTQTPKHLITATGQRVTLRCSPRSGDLSVYWYQQSLDQGLQFLIQYYNGEERAKGNILERFSAQQFPDLHSELNLSSLELGDSALYFCATKGPGQENGYTFGSGTRLTVV.

This clonotype was detected a few times. This chain uses TRBV10-2 with TRBJ1-4, with 7 bases identical to TRBD1. From germline, CDR1 is WSHSY and CDR2 SAAADI. J lost 8 bases, V lost 2 bases, and 8 bases had no gene match. This CDR3 comprises 15 residues. CDR3 coding DNA: TGCGCCAGCAGTGAGCAACAGGGGTTAGGGGAAAAACTGTTTTTT. This sequence encodes CASSEQQGLGEKLFF.